This TCR beta chain was sequenced during a study of response to subunit inactivated influenza vaccine. Study-wide results and caveats: That few new T cells are recruited by each seasonal influenza vaccination was the authors' suggestion.

This clonotype occurred a few times. Its antigen is unknown. TCRdb re-derived calls from the RT-PCR reads in MiXCR, one entry per CDR3 protein. Seen here are about 520,000 distinct CDR3 sequences, roughly 9.7% observed once, and the top ten hold about an eighth. Specimen: PBMCs from blood, collected about 40 days after vaccination. The sequence was collected from a man aged 45-65 years who received an inactivated influenza vaccine.

CDR3 nucleotide sequence: TGCGCCAGCAGCAGAGAGGGACAGGGATACAATGAGCAGTTCTTC. As protein: CASSREGQGYNEQFF. The chain carries TRBV5-1 and TRBJ2-1; 9 bases agree with TRBD1. Germline values: CDR1 SGHRS, CDR2 YFSETQ. J gave up 4 bases and V 4 bases, and 6 bases lay outside the gene matches. The CDR3 is made up of 15 amino acids.